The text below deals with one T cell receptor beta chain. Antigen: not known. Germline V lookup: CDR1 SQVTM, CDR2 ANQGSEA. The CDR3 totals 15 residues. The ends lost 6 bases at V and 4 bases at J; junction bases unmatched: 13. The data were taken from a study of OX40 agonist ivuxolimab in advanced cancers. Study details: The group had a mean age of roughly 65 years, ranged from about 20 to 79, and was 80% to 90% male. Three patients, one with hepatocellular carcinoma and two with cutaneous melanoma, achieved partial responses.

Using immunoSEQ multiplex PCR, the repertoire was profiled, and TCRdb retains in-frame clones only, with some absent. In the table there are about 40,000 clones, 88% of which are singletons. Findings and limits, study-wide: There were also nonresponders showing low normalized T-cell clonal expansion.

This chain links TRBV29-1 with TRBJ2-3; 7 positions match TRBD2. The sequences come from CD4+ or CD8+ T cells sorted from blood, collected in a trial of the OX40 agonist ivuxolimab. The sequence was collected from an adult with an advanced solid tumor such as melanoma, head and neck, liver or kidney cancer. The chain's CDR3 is CSVHTTSRLADTQYF. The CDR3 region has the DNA TGCAGCGTCCATACGACTAGCCGACTGGCAGATACGCAGTATTTT.